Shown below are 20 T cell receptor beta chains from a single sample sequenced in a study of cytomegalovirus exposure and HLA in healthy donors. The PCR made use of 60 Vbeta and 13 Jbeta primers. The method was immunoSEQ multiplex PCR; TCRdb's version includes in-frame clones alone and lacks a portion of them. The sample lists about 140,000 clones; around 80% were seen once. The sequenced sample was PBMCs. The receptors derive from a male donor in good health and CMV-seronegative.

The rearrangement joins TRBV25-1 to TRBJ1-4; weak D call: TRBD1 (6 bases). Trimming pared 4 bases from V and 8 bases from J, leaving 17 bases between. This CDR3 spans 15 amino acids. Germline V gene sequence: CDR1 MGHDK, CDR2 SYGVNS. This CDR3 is CASSGSWGRGEKLFF. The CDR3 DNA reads TGTGCCAGCAGTGGCTCGTGGGGGCGGGGGGAAAAACTGTTTTTT.

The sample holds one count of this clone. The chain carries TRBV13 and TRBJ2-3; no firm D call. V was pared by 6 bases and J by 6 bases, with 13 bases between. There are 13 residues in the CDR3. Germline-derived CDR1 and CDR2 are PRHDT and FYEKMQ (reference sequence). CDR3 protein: CASRYPLGDTQYF. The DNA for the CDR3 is TGTGCCAGCAGATACCCTCTCGGGGATACGCAGTATTTT.

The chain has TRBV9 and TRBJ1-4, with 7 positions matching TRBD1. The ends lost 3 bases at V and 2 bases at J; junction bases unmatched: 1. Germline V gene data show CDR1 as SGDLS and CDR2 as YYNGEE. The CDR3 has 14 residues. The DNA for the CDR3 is TGTGCCAGCAGCGCGACAGGGACTAATGAAAAACTGTTTTTT. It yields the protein CASSATGTNEKLFF.

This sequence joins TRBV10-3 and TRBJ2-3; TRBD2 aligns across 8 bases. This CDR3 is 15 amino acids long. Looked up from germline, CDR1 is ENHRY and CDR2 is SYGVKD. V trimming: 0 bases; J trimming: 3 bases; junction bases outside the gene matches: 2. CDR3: CAISESPGGTDTQYF. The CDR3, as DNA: TGTGCCATCAGTGAGTCGCCGGGGGGGACAGATACGCAGTATTTT.

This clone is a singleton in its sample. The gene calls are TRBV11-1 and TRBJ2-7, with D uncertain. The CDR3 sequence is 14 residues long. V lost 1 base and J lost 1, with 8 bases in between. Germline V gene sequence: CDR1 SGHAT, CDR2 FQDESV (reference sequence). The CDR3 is CASSLDVSSYEQYF. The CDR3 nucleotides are TGTGCCAGCAGCTTAGATGTCAGTTCCTACGAGCAGTACTTC. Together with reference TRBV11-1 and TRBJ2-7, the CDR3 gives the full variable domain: EAEVAQSPRYKITEKSQAVAFWCDPISGHATLYWYRQILGQGPELLVQFQDESVVDDSQLPKDRFSAERLKGVDSTLKIQPAELGDSAMYLCASSLDVSSYEQYFGPGTRLTVT.

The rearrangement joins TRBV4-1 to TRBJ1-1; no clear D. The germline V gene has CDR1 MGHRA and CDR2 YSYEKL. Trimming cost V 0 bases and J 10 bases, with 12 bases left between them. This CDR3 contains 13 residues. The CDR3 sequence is CASSQDRVLGAFF. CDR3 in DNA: TGCGCCAGCAGCCAAGATCGGGTTCTTGGAGCTTTCTTT.

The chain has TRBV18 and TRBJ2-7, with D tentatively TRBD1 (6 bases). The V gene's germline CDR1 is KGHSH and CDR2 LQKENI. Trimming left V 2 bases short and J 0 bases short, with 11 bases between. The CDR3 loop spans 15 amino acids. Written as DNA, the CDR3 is TGTGCCAGCTCACCAGCAGGGGCGAGCTCCTACGAGCAGTACTTC. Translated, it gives CASSPAGASSYEQYF. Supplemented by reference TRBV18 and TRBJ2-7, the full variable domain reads NAGVMQNPRHLVRRRGQEARLRCSPMKGHSHVYWYRQLPEEGLKFMVYLQKENIIDESGMPKERFSAEFPKEGPSILRIQQVVRGDSAAYFCASSPAGASSYEQYFGPGTRLTVT.

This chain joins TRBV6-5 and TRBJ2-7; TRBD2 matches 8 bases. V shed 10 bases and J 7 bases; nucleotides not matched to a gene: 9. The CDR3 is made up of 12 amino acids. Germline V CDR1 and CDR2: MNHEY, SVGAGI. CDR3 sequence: CATNTGGEEQYF. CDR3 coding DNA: TGTGCCACCAATACGGGGGGGGAAGAGCAGTACTTC.

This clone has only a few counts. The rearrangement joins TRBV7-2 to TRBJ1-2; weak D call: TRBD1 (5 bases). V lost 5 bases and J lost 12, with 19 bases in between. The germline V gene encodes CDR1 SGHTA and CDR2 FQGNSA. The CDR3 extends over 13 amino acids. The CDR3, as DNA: TGTGCCAGCAGCCCTGGGGATACAAGGGGCCACACCTTC. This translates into CASSPGDTRGHTF.

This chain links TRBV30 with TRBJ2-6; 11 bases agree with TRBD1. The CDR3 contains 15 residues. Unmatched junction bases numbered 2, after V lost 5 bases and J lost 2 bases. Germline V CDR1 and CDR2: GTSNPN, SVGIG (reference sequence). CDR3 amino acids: CAWGTGGAGANVLTF. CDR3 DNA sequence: TGTGCCTGGGGGACAGGGGGAGCTGGGGCCAACGTCCTGACTTTC.

The CDR3 loop reads CASSVGQSNQPQHF. Written as DNA, the CDR3 is TGTGCCAGCAGCGTGGGGCAAAGCAATCAGCCCCAGCATTTT. The chain joins TRBV21-1 to TRBJ1-5; TRBD1 is the table's D call and was not checked against the DNA. TRBV21-1 is flagged as a pseudogene. CDR3 length: 14 residues.

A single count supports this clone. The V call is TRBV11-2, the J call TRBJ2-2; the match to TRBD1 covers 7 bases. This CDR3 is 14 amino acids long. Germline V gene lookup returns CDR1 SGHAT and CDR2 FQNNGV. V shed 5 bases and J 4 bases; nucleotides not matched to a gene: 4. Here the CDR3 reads CASSLRQGTGELFF. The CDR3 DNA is TGTGCCAGCAGCCTGCGACAGGGCACCGGGGAGCTGTTTTTT.

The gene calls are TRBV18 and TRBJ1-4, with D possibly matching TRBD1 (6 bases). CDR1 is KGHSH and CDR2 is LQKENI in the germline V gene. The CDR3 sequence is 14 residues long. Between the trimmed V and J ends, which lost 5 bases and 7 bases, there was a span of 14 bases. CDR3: CASSGGGAGEKLFF. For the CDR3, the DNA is TGTGCCAGCTCAGGTGGGGGCGCCGGTGAAAAACTGTTTTTT.

For the CDR3, the DNA is TGTGCCAGCAGTTTTACCCGACAGGCGGGAAACACCATATATTTT. It encodes CASSFTRQAGNTIYF. V and J are TRBV28 and TRBJ1-3; D possibly corresponds to TRBD1 (6 bases). Trimming left V 3 bases short and J 4 bases short, with 13 bases between. Germline V gene lookup returns CDR1 MDHEN and CDR2 SYDVKM. This CDR3 contains 15 residues.

CDR3 sequence: CASSFWQGNEKLFF. The CDR3 DNA follows: TGTGCCAGCAGTTTCTGGCAGGGGAATGAAAAACTGTTTTTT. The V call is TRBV28, the J call TRBJ1-4, with D maybe TRBD1 (6 bases). This CDR3 is built from 14 residues. In germline, CDR1 is MDHEN, CDR2 SYDVKM. V lost 3 bases, J lost 5 bases, and 10 bases lay in between.

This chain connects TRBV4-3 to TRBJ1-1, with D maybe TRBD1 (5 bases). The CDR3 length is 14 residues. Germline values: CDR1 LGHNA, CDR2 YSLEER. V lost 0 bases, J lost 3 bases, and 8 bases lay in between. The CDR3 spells CASSQDGGDTEAFF. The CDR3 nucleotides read TGCGCCAGCAGCCAAGATGGGGGGGACACTGAAGCTTTCTTT.

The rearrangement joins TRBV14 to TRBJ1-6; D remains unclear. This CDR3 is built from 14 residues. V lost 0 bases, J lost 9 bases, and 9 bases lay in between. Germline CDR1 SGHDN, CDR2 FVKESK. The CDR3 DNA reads TGTGCCAGCAGCCAAGACGGGTTGTTTTCACCCCTCCACTTT. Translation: CASSQDGLFSPLHF.

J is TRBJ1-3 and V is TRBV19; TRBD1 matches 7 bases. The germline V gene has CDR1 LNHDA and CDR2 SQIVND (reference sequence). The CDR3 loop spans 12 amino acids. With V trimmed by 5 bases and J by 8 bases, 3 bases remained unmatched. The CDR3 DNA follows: TGTGCCAGTAGTCAACAGGGGTACACCATATATTTT. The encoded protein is CASSQQGYTIYF. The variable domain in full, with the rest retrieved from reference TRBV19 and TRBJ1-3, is DGGITQSPKYLFRKEGQNVTLSCEQNLNHDAMYWYRQDPGQGLRLIYYSQIVNDFQKGDIAEGYSVSREKKESFPLTVTSAQKNPTAFYLCASSQQGYTIYFGEGSWLTVV.

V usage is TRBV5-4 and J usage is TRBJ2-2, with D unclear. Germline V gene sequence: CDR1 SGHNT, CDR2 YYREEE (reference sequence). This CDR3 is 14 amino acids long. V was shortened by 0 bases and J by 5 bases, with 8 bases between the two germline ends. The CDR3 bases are TGTGCCAGCAGCTTGGGTAGTTCGACCGGGGAGCTGTTTTTT. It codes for CASSLGSSTGELFF.

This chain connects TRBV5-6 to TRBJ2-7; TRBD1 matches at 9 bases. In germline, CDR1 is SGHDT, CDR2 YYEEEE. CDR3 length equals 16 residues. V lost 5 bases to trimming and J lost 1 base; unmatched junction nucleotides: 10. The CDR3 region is CASRDRGRYQSYEQYF. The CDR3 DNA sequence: TGTGCCAGCAGGGACAGGGGTCGGTACCAGTCCTACGAGCAGTACTTC.